These T cell receptor beta chains were read from a single sample in a study of T cells expressing NK-cell markers. TCRdb reworked the 5' RACE reads into one entry per CDR3 protein, no DNA. The sample has about 160,000 distinct CDR3 sequences. Material for sequencing was blood T cells: a sorted CD56 or NKG2C T cell subset, CD4+ or CD8+ T cells, or bulk PBMC T cells (not recorded which). The receptors were sampled from a man aged 18 to 69 in good health. The CDR3 runs from the conserved cysteine through the conserved F or W.

>TRBV7-9|TRBJ1-1
CASSLAPGESTEAFF
>TRBV5-1|TRBJ1-2
CASSLKGGRTYGYTF
>TRBV9|TRBJ2-1
CASSVYGTPYYNEQFF
>TRBV6-1|TRBJ1-2
CASSAHRDILIYGYTF
>TRBV6-5|TRBJ2-7
CASSSGTGWLEQYF
>TRBV6-5|TRBJ2-7
CASSYSGHPGPAYEQYF
>TRBV6-1|TRBJ1-2
CASSPQGAYYGYTF
>TRBV5-1|TRBJ2-3
CASMDVGSTDTQYF
>TRBV7-8|TRBJ2-3
CASRGWVNTDTQYF
>TRBV12-3/TRBV12-4|TRBJ2-7
CASSLSTSGGHEQYF
>TRBV2|TRBJ2-1
CASSGSGTDYNEQFF
>TRBV20-1|TRBJ2-7
CSAKTEDGNSYEQYF
>TRBV29-1|TRBJ1-1
CSVGVRPNTEAFF
>TRBV4-1|TRBJ2-1
CASSQSEGLAIEQFF
>TRBV7-6|TRBJ2-2
CASRSGAWDTGELFF
>TRBV7-6|TRBJ2-5
CASSASGIGYQETQYF
>TRBV7-9|TRBJ1-6
CASRKTGDYNSPLHF
>TRBV5-6|TRBJ2-7
CASGNRDYEQYF
>TRBV7-6|TRBJ2-1
CASSLGTSGGVNEQFF
>TRBV6-2/TRBV6-3|TRBJ2-7
CASRTGGHYEQYF
>TRBV18|TRBJ2-7
CASSPGQWDSYEQYF
>TRBV19|TRBJ2-4
CASSIDRTGLAKNIQYF
>TRBV27|TRBJ2-3
CASTYGLAGLDTQYF
>TRBV4-1|TRBJ2-5
CASSQAGTEETQYF
>TRBV15|TRBJ2-7
CATSRPTDTYEQYF
>TRBV20-1|TRBJ2-3
CSARGFRDRATDTQYF
>TRBV7-9|TRBJ1-2
CASSLGRLGYTF
>TRBV29-1|TRBJ1-2
CSVEEIGGASLFTGYTF
>TRBV7-9|TRBJ2-1
CASSLASGGPFYNEQFF
>TRBV20-1|TRBJ1-2
CSAPSRESNYGYTF
>TRBV5-1|TRBJ1-2
CASSFGQGLQFSYGYTF
>TRBV6-1|TRBJ2-5
CASSERDISQETQYF
>TRBV11-2|TRBJ2-2
CASSLHTPGTAFTGELFF
>TRBV6-1|TRBJ1-2
CASTLGHNLYGYTF
>TRBV27|TRBJ1-5
CASSLVQGWAQPQHF
>TRBV5-4|TRBJ2-1
CASSSFKQGTYNEQFF
>TRBV6-5|TRBJ2-3
CASSYGLAGGSTDTQYF
>TRBV7-9|TRBJ2-1
CASSAAGGRAYNEQFF
>TRBV27|TRBJ2-7
CASSPTRNYEQYF
>TRBV6-1|TRBJ1-6
CASSDRETFNSPLHF